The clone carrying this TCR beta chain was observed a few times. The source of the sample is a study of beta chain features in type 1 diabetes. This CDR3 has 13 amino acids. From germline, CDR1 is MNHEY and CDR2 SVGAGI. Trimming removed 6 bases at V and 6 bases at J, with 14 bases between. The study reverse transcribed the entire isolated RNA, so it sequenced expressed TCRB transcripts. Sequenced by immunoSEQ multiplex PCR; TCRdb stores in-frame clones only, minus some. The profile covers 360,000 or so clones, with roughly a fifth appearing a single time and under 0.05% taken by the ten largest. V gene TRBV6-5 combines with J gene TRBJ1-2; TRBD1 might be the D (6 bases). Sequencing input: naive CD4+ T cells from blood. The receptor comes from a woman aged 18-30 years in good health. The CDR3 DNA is TGTGCCAGCAGGGCCCCAGGGGTTGATGGCTACACCTTC. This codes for CASRAPGVDGYTF.